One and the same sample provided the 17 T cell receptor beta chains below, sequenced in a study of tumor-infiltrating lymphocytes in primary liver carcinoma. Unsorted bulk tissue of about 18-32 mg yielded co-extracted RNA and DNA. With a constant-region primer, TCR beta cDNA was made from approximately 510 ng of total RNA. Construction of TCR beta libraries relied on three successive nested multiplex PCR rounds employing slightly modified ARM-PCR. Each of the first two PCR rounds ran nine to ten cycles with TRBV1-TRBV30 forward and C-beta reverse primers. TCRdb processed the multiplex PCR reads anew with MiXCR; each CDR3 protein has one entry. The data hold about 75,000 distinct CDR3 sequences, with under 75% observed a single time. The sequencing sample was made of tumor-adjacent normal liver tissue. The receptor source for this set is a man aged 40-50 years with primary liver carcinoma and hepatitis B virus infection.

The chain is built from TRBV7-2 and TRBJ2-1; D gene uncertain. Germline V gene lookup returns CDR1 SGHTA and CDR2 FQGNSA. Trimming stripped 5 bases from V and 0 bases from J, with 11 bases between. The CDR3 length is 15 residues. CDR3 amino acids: CASSPQVSSYNEQFF. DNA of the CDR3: TGTGCCAGCAGCCCCCAAGTGAGCTCCTACAATGAGCAGTTCTTC. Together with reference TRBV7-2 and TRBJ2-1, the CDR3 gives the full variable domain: GAGVSQSPSNKVTEKGKDVELRCDPISGHTALYWYRQSLGQGLEFLIYFQGNSAPDKSGLPSDRFSAERTGGSVSTLTIQRTQQEDSAVYLCASSPQVSSYNEQFFGPGTRLTVL.

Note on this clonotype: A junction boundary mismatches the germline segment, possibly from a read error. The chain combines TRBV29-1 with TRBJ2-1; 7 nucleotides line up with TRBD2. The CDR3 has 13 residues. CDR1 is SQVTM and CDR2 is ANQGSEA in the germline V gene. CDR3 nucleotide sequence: TGCGGCCTACCAGGACTAGGAGACAATGAGCAGATCTTC. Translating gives CGLPGLGDNEQIF.

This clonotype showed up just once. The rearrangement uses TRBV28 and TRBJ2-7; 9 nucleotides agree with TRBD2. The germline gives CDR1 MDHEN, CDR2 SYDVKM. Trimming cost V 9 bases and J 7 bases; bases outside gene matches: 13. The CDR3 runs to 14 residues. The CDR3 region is CARSPLAGIYEQYF. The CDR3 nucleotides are TGTGCCAGGAGTCCGCTAGCGGGGATCTATGAGCAGTACTTC.

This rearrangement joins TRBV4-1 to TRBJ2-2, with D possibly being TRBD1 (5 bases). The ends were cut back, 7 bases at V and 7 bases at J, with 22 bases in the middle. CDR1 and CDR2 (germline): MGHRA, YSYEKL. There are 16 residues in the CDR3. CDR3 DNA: TGCGCCAGCAACGATCCGGACAAGGGGTTAAACGGGGAGCTGTTTTTT. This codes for CASNDPDKGLNGELFF.

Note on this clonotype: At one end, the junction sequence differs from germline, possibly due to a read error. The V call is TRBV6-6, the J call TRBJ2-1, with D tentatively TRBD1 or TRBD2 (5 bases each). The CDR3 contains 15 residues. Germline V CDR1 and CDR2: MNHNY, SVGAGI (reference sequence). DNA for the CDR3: TGTACCAGCAGTCGTGGGACCTATACCTTAGATGGGCAGTTCTTC. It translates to CTSSRGTYTLDGQFF.

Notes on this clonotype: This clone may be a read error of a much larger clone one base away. The CDR3 loop reads CASSDSRGGEQFF. The CDR3 DNA is TGCGCCAGCAGTGACTCGCGGGGGGGTGAGCAGTTCTTC. The chain links TRBV5-1 to TRBJ2-1; 9 nucleotides match TRBD2. CDR1 is SGHRS, CDR2 YFSETQ, per germline. The CDR3 has 13 amino acids. V was clipped by 5 bases and J by 9 bases; unmatched bases: 6.

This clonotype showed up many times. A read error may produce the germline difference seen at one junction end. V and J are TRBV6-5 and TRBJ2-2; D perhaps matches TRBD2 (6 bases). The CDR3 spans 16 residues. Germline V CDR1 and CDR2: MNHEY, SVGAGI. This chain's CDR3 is CASSYYGREITVELFF. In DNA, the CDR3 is TGTGCCAGCAGTTACTACGGACGGGAGATCACCGTGGAGCTGTTTTTT.

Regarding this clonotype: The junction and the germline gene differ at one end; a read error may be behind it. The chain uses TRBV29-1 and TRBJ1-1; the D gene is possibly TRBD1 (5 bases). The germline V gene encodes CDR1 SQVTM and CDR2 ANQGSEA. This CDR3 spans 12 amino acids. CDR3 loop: CSVDRMDTEAIF. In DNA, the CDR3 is TGCAGCGTTGACAGGATGGACACTGAAGCTATCTTT.

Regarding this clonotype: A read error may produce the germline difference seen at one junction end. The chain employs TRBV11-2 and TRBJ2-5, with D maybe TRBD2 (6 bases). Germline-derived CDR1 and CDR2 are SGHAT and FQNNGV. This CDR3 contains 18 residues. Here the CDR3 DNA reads TGTGCCAGCGGCTTAGATCGGTGGTCTAACGGGAGAGGAGAGACCCAGTACTTC. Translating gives CASGLDRWSNGRGETQYF.

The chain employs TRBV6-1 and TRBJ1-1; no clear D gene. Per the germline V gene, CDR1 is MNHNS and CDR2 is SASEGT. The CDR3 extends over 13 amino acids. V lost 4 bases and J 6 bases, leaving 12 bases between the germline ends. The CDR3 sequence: CASSVEGGPEAFF. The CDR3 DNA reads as TGTGCCAGCAGTGTCGAGGGAGGACCTGAAGCTTTCTTT.

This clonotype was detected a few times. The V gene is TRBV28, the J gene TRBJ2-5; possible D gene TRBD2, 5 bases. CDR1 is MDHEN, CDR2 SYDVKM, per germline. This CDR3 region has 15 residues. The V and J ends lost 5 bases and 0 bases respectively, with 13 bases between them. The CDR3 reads CASSLGAAYQETQYF. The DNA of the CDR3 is TGTGCCAGCAGTCTGGGAGCAGCGTACCAAGAGACCCAGTACTTC.

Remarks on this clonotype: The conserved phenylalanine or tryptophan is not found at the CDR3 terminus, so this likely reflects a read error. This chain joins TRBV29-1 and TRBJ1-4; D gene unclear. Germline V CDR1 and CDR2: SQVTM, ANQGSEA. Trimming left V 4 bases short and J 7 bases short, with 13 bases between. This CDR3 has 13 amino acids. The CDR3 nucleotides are TGCAGCGTTGTTGTACAGAGTAGTGAAAAACTGTTTTTA. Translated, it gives CSVVVQSSEKLFL.

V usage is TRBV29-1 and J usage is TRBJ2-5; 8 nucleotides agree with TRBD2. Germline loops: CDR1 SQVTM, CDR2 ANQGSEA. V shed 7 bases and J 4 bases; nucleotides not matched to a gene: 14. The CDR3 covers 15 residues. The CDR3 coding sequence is TGCAGCGCCTACGGGACTAGGTTCGTTGGAGAGACCCAGTACTTC. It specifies CSAYGTRFVGETQYF.

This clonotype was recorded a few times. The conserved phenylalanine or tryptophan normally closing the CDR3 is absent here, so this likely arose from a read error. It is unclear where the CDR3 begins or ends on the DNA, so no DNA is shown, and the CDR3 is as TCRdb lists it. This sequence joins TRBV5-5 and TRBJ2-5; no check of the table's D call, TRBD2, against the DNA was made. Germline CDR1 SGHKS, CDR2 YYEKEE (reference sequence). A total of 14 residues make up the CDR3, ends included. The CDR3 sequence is CASSSGTPQETRYL.

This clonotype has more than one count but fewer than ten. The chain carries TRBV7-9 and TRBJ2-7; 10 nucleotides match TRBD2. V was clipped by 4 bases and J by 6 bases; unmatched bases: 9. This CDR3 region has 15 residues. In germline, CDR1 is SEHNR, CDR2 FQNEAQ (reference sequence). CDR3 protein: CASSSLLAGSREQYF. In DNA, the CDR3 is TGTGCCAGCAGCTCCCTACTAGCGGGAAGCCGCGAGCAGTACTTC.

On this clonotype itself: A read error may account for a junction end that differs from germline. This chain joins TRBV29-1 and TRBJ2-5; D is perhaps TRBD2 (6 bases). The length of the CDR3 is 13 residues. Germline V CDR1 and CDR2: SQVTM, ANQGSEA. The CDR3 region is CTVVADAQETQYF. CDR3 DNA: TGCACCGTTGTAGCGGATGCGCAAGAGACCCAGTACTTC. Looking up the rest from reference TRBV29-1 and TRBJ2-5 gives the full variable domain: SAVISQKPSRDICQRGTSLTIQCQVDSQVTMMFWYRQQPGQSLTLIATANQGSEATYESGFVIDKFPISRPNLTFSTLTVSNMSPEDSSIYLCTVVADAQETQYFGPGTRLLVL.

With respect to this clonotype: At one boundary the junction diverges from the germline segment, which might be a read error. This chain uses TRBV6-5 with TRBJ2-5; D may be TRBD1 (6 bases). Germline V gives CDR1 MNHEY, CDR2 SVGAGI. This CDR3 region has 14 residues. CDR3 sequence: CASRYIGQQETLYF. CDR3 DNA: TGTGCCAGCAGATACATCGGACAGCAAGAGACCCTGTACTTC.